What follows are 29 T cell receptor beta chains derived from one specimen sequenced in a study of cytomegalovirus exposure and HLA in healthy donors. Primers for the PCR totalled 60 Vbeta and 13 Jbeta. Here immunoSEQ multiplex PCR was the method, and the copy in TCRdb shows in-frame clones only, minus some. The repertoire holds 95,000 to 150,000 clones, 81% seen once, with approximately 4% in the top ten. Sequences were obtained from PBMCs. The source is a man aged 18 to 29 in good health and CMV-seropositive.

The gene calls are TRBV7-8 and TRBJ2-1; D possibly corresponds to TRBD2 (6 bases). This CDR3 contains 14 residues. V lost 1 base and J lost 3, with 7 bases in between. The germline V gene encodes CDR1 SGHVS and CDR2 FQNEAQ. The CDR3, as DNA: TGTGCCAGCAGCTTAGGGGGGGACTACAATGAGCAGTTCTTC. Encoded protein: CASSLGGDYNEQFF.

In the case of this clone: This sample includes further DNA sequences coding for the same CDR3. Written as DNA, the CDR3 is TGCAGCGTTGTACGCAGCAATGAGCAGTTCTTC. It encodes CSVVRSNEQFF. The V gene is TRBV29-1, the J gene TRBJ2-1, with D unresolved. This CDR3 spans 11 amino acids. V lost 4 bases to trimming and J lost 6 bases, with 7 bases between them. From germline, CDR1 is SQVTM and CDR2 ANQGSEA.

The chain links TRBV6-5 to TRBJ1-2; TRBD1 matches at 9 bases. CDR3 size: 15 residues. Trimming removed 7 bases from V and 2 bases from J; junction bases left unmatched: 8. In germline, CDR1 is MNHEY, CDR2 SVGAGI. For the CDR3, the DNA is TGTGCCAGCACTCCGGGACAGGGACACAACTATGGCTACACCTTC. It specifies CASTPGQGHNYGYTF.

This clone was recorded a few times. Its ends do not fully match the called genes, so a read error is possible. The chain links TRBV7-9 to TRBJ1-1; no definite D call. Germline CDR1 reads SEHNR; CDR2 reads FQNEAQ (reference sequence). This CDR3 is 12 amino acids long. The CDR3 DNA reads as TGTTCCAGCGGGCGGGGGAACACTGAAGCTTTCTTT. Protein sequence: CSSGRGNTEAFF.

This clone was recorded only once. The chain employs TRBV5-8 and TRBJ2-7; TRBD1 agrees at 7 bases. From germline, CDR1 is SGHTS and CDR2 YDEGEE. Trimming removed 6 bases from V and 3 bases from J; junction bases left unmatched: 15. This CDR3 is built from 16 residues. CDR3 DNA: TGTGCCAGCAACCCCTCCGGGACAGAGGGCGGCTACGAGCAGTACTTC. It specifies CASNPSGTEGGYEQYF.

CDR3 sequence (DNA): TGCGCCAGCAGGGGGACAGCGAGCTCTGGAAACACCATATATTTT. Translation gives CASRGTASSGNTIYF. The J gene is TRBJ1-3, the V gene TRBV10-2; the match to TRBD1 covers 7 bases. The V gene's germline CDR1 is WSHSY and CDR2 SAAADI. V lost 6 bases, J lost 0 bases, and 5 bases stayed unmatched. The CDR3 runs to 15 residues.

This clone has just one count. The CDR3 sequence is CASSLEGGRVVGETQYF. The CDR3 DNA is TGTGCCAGCAGCTTGGAAGGCGGGAGGGTTGTAGGAGAGACCCAGTACTTC. The chain employs TRBV5-6 and TRBJ2-5, with 9 bases matching TRBD2. CDR1 and CDR2 from the germline V gene are SGHDT and YYEEEE. CDR3 length: 17 amino acids. Germline trimming cut 0 bases from V and 4 bases from J; bases unmatched to any gene: 10.

By share of the sample, this clone is medium-sized. The CDR3 region is CASSSVTEYEQYF. The CDR3 coding sequence is TGTGCCAGCAGCTCAGTGACAGAATACGAGCAGTACTTC. J is TRBJ2-7 and V is TRBV7-8; the D gene is possibly TRBD1 (5 bases). Germline V gene sequence: CDR1 SGHVS, CDR2 FQNEAQ. CDR3 length equals 13 residues. The ends were cut back, 4 bases at V and 4 bases at J, with 11 bases in the middle. The full variable domain, completed using reference TRBV7-8 and TRBJ2-7, is GAGVSQSPRYKVAKRGQDVALRCDPISGHVSLFWYQQALGQGPEFLTYFQNEAQLDKSGLPSDRFFAERPEGSVSTLKIQRTQQEDSAVYLCASSSVTEYEQYFGPGTRLTVT.

V and J are TRBV21-1 and TRBJ1-1. TRBV21-1 corresponds to a pseudogene. The CDR3 extends over 15 amino acids. The CDR3 coding sequence is TGTGCCAGCAGCAATTTTAGTAGATTGAACACTGAAGCTTTCTTT. Its protein product is CASSNFSRLNTEAFF.

The genes are TRBV11-2 and TRBJ2-5, with 10 positions matching TRBD2. Trimming at V came to 1 base and at J to 5 bases, leaving 7 bases not matched to a gene. CDR1 and CDR2 (germline): SGHAT, FQNNGV. The CDR3 runs 16 residues. DNA of the CDR3: TGTGCCAGCAGCTTAGGGGCTAGCGGGAGAATGGAGACCCAGTACTTC. Protein product: CASSLGASGRMETQYF.

The chain couples TRBV2 to TRBJ1-2; D perhaps matches TRBD1 (6 bases). Trimming pared 5 bases from V and 7 bases from J, leaving 17 bases between. The germline V gene encodes CDR1 SNHLY and CDR2 FYNNEI. The CDR3 length is 14 residues. CDR3 sequence: CASSSLQGGGGYTF. Written as DNA, the CDR3 is TGTGCCAGCAGTAGCTTACAGGGCGGTGGTGGCTACACCTTC. The whole variable domain, remainder taken from reference TRBV2 and TRBJ1-2, is EPEVTQTPSHQVTQMGQEVILRCVPISNHLYFYWYRQILGQKVEFLVSFYNNEISEKSEIFDDQFSVERPDGSNFTLKIRSTKLEDSAMYFCASSSLQGGGGYTFGSGTRLTVV.

This CDR3 reads CASSDSRGNYGYTF. As DNA, the CDR3 is TGTGCCAGCAGTGATTCTCGAGGGAACTATGGCTACACCTTC. The chain employs TRBV2 and TRBJ1-2; D is ambiguous. Looked up from germline, CDR1 is SNHLY and CDR2 is FYNNEI. The V end was cut by 3 bases, the J end by 2 bases, with 10 bases between. The CDR3 contains 14 residues.

The chain has TRBV10-3 and TRBJ2-1; TRBD1 is a possible D gene (6 bases). The V gene's germline CDR1 is ENHRY and CDR2 SYGVKD. Between the trimmed V and J ends, which lost 6 bases and 5 bases, there was a span of 23 bases. The CDR3 consists of 17 residues. The CDR3 here is CAISLPGHNLGDNEQFF. In DNA, the CDR3 is TGTGCCATCAGCCTACCGGGACATAATCTGGGGGACAATGAGCAGTTCTTC.

V gene TRBV18 combines with J gene TRBJ2-6, with D possibly being TRBD2 (5 bases). Trimming took 2 bases from V and 1 from J, leaving 6 bases between them. Germline loops: CDR1 KGHSH, CDR2 LQKENI. The CDR3 has 15 amino acids. CDR3 DNA: TGTGCCAGCTCACCAGGACTTTCTGGGGCCAACGTCCTGACTTTC. It is translated as CASSPGLSGANVLTF.

The V and J genes are TRBV10-3 and TRBJ2-1; the D gene is possibly TRBD2 (6 bases). The germline gives CDR1 ENHRY, CDR2 SYGVKD. Trimming left V 0 bases short and J 10 bases short, with 13 bases between. This CDR3 region has 14 residues. CDR3 sequence reads: CAISESIGRGEQFF. As DNA, the CDR3 is TGTGCCATCAGTGAGTCGATAGGGCGGGGAGAGCAGTTCTTC.

The V gene is TRBV9, the J gene TRBJ2-1; D may be TRBD2 (5 bases). Germline-derived CDR1 and CDR2 are SGDLS and YYNGEE. The V and J ends lost 2 bases and 3 bases respectively, with 15 bases between them. The CDR3 totals 16 residues. CDR3 bases: TGTGCCAGCAGCGTCCCCCTTAGAGGGAACTACAATGAGCAGTTCTTC. This gives the protein CASSVPLRGNYNEQFF.

The V and J genes are TRBV19 and TRBJ1-6; D ambiguous. Germline CDR1 reads LNHDA; CDR2 reads SQIVND (reference sequence). The ends were cut back, 3 bases at V and 10 bases at J, with 13 bases in the middle. CDR3 length equals 14 residues. Written as DNA, the CDR3 is TGTGCCAGTAGTATTGAGCGGTACGGATCACCCCTCCACTTT. It translates to CASSIERYGSPLHF.

The gene calls are TRBV6-5 and TRBJ2-7; 10 bases match TRBD1. This CDR3 is 13 amino acids long. The V segment lost 7 bases and the J segment 5 bases; nucleotides outside the gene matches: 5. Germline V gene lookup returns CDR1 MNHEY and CDR2 SVGAGI. For the CDR3, the DNA is TGTGCCAGCAAACGGACAGGGGGGGACGAGCAGTACTTC. Amino acids: CASKRTGGDEQYF.

This chain connects TRBV6-1 to TRBJ2-7, with 10 bases aligning to TRBD1. This CDR3 is built from 14 residues. Germline trimming cut 8 bases from V and 2 bases from J; bases unmatched to any gene: 6. Germline V gene sequence: CDR1 MNHNS, CDR2 SASEGT. The CDR3 sequence: CASGDRGGTYEQYF. The CDR3 coding sequence is TGTGCCAGCGGGGACAGGGGCGGAACCTACGAGCAGTACTTC.

The CDR3 region has the DNA TGTGCCAGCAGCGGACACGAGAGGAGAGGGGACAAAAACTCCTATGGCTACACCTTC. It specifies CASSGHERRGDKNSYGYTF. The chain couples TRBV9 to TRBJ1-2; the D gene is possibly TRBD1 (6 bases). The CDR3 loop spans 19 amino acids. V lost 3 bases, J lost 4 bases, and 28 bases lay in between. CDR1 is SGDLS, CDR2 YYNGEE, per germline.

This chain connects TRBV9 to TRBJ2-1, with D tentatively TRBD2 (6 bases). V lost 3 bases and J lost 8, with 15 bases in between. This CDR3 has 14 residues. Germline-derived CDR1 and CDR2 are SGDLS and YYNGEE. The CDR3 coding sequence is TGTGCCAGCAGCGCAATTGGGGGGAACCATGAGCAGTTCTTC. Its protein product is CASSAIGGNHEQFF. The whole variable domain, remainder taken from reference TRBV9 and TRBJ2-1, is DSGVTQTPKHLITATGQRVTLRCSPRSGDLSVYWYQQSLDQGLQFLIQYYNGEERAKGNILERFSAQQFPDLHSELNLSSLELGDSALYFCASSAIGGNHEQFFGPGTRLTVL.

V gene TRBV5-6 combines with J gene TRBJ2-4; tentative D call: TRBD2 (6 bases). The CDR3 runs 17 residues. Germline CDR1 and CDR2: SGHDT and YYEEEE. The V gene lost 4 bases and the J gene lost 8 bases, with 25 bases spanning the gap. In nucleotides, the CDR3 is TGTGCCAGCAGCCGCGGACGGCGGGAAGTTACCGGGGACATTCAGTACTTC. Protein product: CASSRGRREVTGDIQYF.

The V gene is TRBV9, the J gene TRBJ1-3, with a weak D call TRBD1 (5 bases). Trimming shortened V by 0 bases and J by 1 base, and 11 bases separated the two germline ends. This CDR3 spans 16 amino acids. Per germline, CDR1 SGDLS and CDR2 YYNGEE. CDR3 in DNA: TGTGCCAGCAGCGTAGGGACACCAGAGTCTGGAAACACCATATATTTT. As protein: CASSVGTPESGNTIYF.

The chain carries TRBV5-1 and TRBJ2-1; TRBD2 aligns across 9 bases. The V segment lost 1 base and the J segment 9 bases; nucleotides outside the gene matches: 8. Germline V gene data show CDR1 as SGHRS and CDR2 as YFSETQ. The CDR3 contains 15 residues. CDR3 coding DNA: TGCGCCAGCAGCTTGAGGAGCGGGAGGTCGGCTGAGCAGTTCTTC. Translating it yields CASSLRSGRSAEQFF.

This clone was seen a single time. The chain combines TRBV7-2 with TRBJ2-7; D remains unclear. Germline V gene lookup returns CDR1 SGHTA and CDR2 FQGNSA. The ends were cut back, 5 bases at V and 3 bases at J, with 11 bases in the middle. This CDR3 contains 13 residues. CDR3 coding DNA: TGTGCCAGCAGCCCGAGAGGTTTCTACGAGCAGTACTTC. Translating it yields CASSPRGFYEQYF.

This clone came up a few times. V is TRBV11-2 and J is TRBJ1-2; perhaps TRBD1 as D (5 bases). The CDR3 runs to 15 residues. The germline V gene has CDR1 SGHAT and CDR2 FQNNGV. V gave up 2 bases and J gave up 4 bases, with 14 bases separating them. The CDR3 sequence is CASSLIGALSYGYTF. For the CDR3, the DNA is TGTGCCAGCAGCTTAATTGGGGCGCTTAGCTATGGCTACACCTTC.

V gene TRBV4-3 combines with J gene TRBJ1-2; 7 nucleotides agree with TRBD1. Unmatched junction bases numbered 7, after V lost 0 bases and J lost 3 bases. Looked up from germline, CDR1 is LGHNA and CDR2 is YSLEER. The CDR3 sequence is 16 residues long. CDR3 coding DNA: TGCGCCAGCAGCCAAGATCTCGCAGGGGGTGACTATGGCTACACCTTC. Protein sequence: CASSQDLAGGDYGYTF.

V usage is TRBV19 and J usage is TRBJ2-4, with D unclear. Per germline, CDR1 LNHDA and CDR2 SQIVND (reference sequence). The CDR3 length is 15 residues. The germline V and J ends were trimmed by 0 bases and 12 bases, with 18 bases remaining between them. The CDR3 loop reads CASSIDSLTTLTQYF. Written as DNA, the CDR3 is TGTGCCAGTAGTATAGATTCTTTGACAACGCTTACTCAGTACTTC.

The V and J genes are TRBV6-5 and TRBJ1-2; 9 nucleotides line up with TRBD1. The CDR3 extends over 16 amino acids. V shed 0 bases, J shed 0 bases, and the junction held 2 bases outside the gene matches. Germline-derived CDR1 and CDR2 are MNHEY and SVGAGI. The CDR3, as DNA: TGTGCCAGCAGTTACTCCCGGACAGGGGCTAACTATGGCTACACCTTC. This codes for CASSYSRTGANYGYTF.